The 3 T cell receptor beta chains in this list originate from one sample, sequenced in a study of T-cell reconstitution after alpha-beta-depleted transplantation in children. Unique molecular identifiers featured in how the TCRbeta library was prepared. TCRdb itself ran the PCR reads through MiXCR, one entry per CDR3 protein. The sample lists over 400,000 distinct CDR3 sequences; 12% were seen once. Sequenced here: PBMCs from the stem cell graft donor, sampled from the stem cell graft. These receptors all stem from a human donor who donated a stem cell graft to a child with combined immunodeficiency.

This chain links TRBV5-1 with TRBJ2-3, with 9 bases matching TRBD2. Germline V lookup: CDR1 SGHRS, CDR2 YFSETQ. CDR3 length: 15 amino acids. J was trimmed by 4 bases and V by 0 bases; bases with no gene match: 3. In DNA, the CDR3 is TGCGCCAGCAGCTTGGAGCGGGGGGCCGCAGATACGCAGTATTTT. Protein sequence: CASSLERGAADTQYF. Full variable domain (remainder filled in from reference TRBV5-1 and TRBJ2-3): KAGVTQTPRYLIKTRGQQVTLSCSPISGHRSVSWYQQTPGQGLQFLFEYFSETQRNKGNFPGRFSGRQFSNSRSEMNVSTLELGDSALYLCASSLERGAADTQYFGPGTRLTVL.

J is TRBJ2-2 and V is TRBV9; possible D gene TRBD1, 6 bases. Trimming took 4 bases from V and 0 from J, leaving 19 bases between them. This CDR3 has 18 residues. From germline, CDR1 is SGDLS and CDR2 YYNGEE. CDR3 sequence reads: CASSLSTGVPSNTGELFF. The CDR3 DNA follows: TGTGCCAGCAGCTTATCGACAGGAGTCCCGTCGAACACCGGGGAGCTGTTTTTT.

The chain uses TRBV6-2 or TRBV6-3 and TRBJ1-5; D not resolved. Germline-derived CDR1 and CDR2 are MNHEY and SVGEGT. Trimming pared 2 bases from V and 2 bases from J, leaving 13 bases between. CDR3 length: 16 amino acids. Here the CDR3 reads CASSYRPQWGNQPQHF. DNA for the CDR3: TGTGCCAGCAGTTACCGGCCTCAGTGGGGCAATCAGCCCCAGCATTTT.